A single sample is the source of the 24 T cell receptor beta chains below, sequenced in a study of T cell repertoires in aging, cancer and after chemotherapy. TCR beta rearrangements were amplified from peripheral blood genomic DNA. Multiplex touch-down PCR with TRB-A/B primers amplified rearranged V-D-J TRB sequences. TCRdb reprocessed the multiplex PCR reads via MiXCR and lists one record per CDR3 protein. The table shows fewer than 4,000 distinct CDR3 sequences, with approximately 30% occurring only once. The source material was blood. Receptors originate from a human donor in good health.

The chain has TRBV19 and TRBJ2-7; 10 nucleotides line up with TRBD1. V shed 9 bases, J shed 6 bases, and the junction held 11 bases outside the gene matches. The germline V gene has CDR1 LNHDA and CDR2 SQIVND (reference sequence). The CDR3 spans 14 residues. In DNA, the CDR3 is TGTGCCAGCAGCCAAGTGGGACAGGGGACCGAGCAGTACTTC. Translation: CASSQVGQGTEQYF.

By share, this clonotype counts as medium-sized (0.01 to 0.1%). The rearrangement joins TRBV19 to TRBJ2-3, with TRBD1 matching 7 bases. J lost 7 bases, V lost 5 bases, and 6 bases had no gene match. This CDR3 contains 13 residues. Per the germline V gene, CDR1 is LNHDA and CDR2 is SQIVND (reference sequence). This CDR3 is CASSQQGWNTQYF. The CDR3 region has the DNA TGTGCCAGTAGTCAACAGGGGTGGAATACGCAGTATTTT.

This clonotype was seen a handful of times. V gene TRBV20-1 combines with J gene TRBJ1-6, with unresolved D. The V end was cut by 0 bases, the J end by 0 bases, with 6 bases between. Germline CDR1 is DFQATT and CDR2 is SNEGSKA (reference sequence). The CDR3 runs to 15 residues. CDR3: CSARDGSSYNSPLHF. CDR3 in DNA: TGCAGTGCTAGAGATGGGAGCTCCTATAATTCACCCCTCCACTTT.

This clonotype came up a few times. The rearrangement uses TRBV30 and TRBJ2-7; D possibly corresponds to TRBD2 (6 bases). Germline loops: CDR1 GTSNPN, CDR2 SVGIG (reference sequence). V lost 6 bases to trimming and J lost 0 bases, with 15 bases between them. The CDR3 spans 14 residues. In DNA form, the CDR3 reads TGTGCCTGCAGAGGAGGGCTTAGCTCCTACGAGCAGTACTTC. Translation: CACRGGLSSYEQYF. The whole variable domain, filled in from reference TRBV30 and TRBJ2-7, reads SQTIHQWPATLVQPVGSPLSLECTVEGTSNPNLYWYRQAAGRGLQLLFYSVGIGQISSEVPQNLSASRPQDRQFILSSKKLLLSDSGFYLCACRGGLSSYEQYFGPGTRLTVT.

By sample share, this clonotype is medium-sized (0.01 to 0.1%). V gene TRBV6-2 or TRBV6-3 combines with J gene TRBJ2-6; possibly TRBD1 or TRBD2 for D (7 bases each). Germline V gene sequence: CDR1 MNHEY, CDR2 SVGEGT. Trimming removed 2 bases from V and 12 bases from J, with 14 bases in between. The CDR3 extends over 14 amino acids. The CDR3 loop is CASSYTQGGLVLTF. The CDR3 bases are TGTGCCAGCAGTTACACGCAGGGGGGGCTCGTCCTGACTTTC.

V is TRBV6-5 and J is TRBJ2-3, with 8 positions matching TRBD2. The CDR3 consists of 16 residues. The V gene end was trimmed by 6 bases and the J gene end by 1 base; junction bases not matched to a gene: 9. Germline V gene sequence: CDR1 MNHEY, CDR2 SVGAGI. The CDR3 loop is CASSPSPGGGTDTQYF. In nucleotides, the CDR3 is TGTGCCAGCAGCCCATCCCCGGGGGGGGGCACAGATACGCAGTATTTT.

The V call is TRBV5-5, the J call TRBJ2-5, with 8 positions matching TRBD1. V lost 4 bases, J lost 4 bases, and 6 bases stayed unmatched. The germline V gene encodes CDR1 SGHKS and CDR2 YYEKEE (reference sequence). The CDR3 totals 14 residues. CDR3 coding DNA: TGTGCCAGCAGCAATGGACAGGGTGGAGAGACCCAGTACTTC. This encodes CASSNGQGGETQYF.

A few counts support this clonotype. The CDR3 nucleotides read TGTGCCAGTAGTAAGACAGGGGGGTTAGATACGCAGTATTTT. Amino acids: CASSKTGGLDTQYF. The V and J genes are TRBV19 and TRBJ2-3; 9 positions agree with TRBD1. The CDR3 has 14 amino acids. Germline trimming cut 4 bases from V and 5 bases from J; bases unmatched to any gene: 4. Germline V lookup: CDR1 LNHDA, CDR2 SQIVND (reference sequence).

The V call is TRBV13, the J call TRBJ2-1; D uncertain. The CDR3 consists of 12 residues. CDR1 is PRHDT, CDR2 FYEKMQ, per germline (reference sequence). Trimming removed 0 bases at V and 7 bases at J, with 4 bases between. The chain's CDR3 is CASSLGGNEQFF. The CDR3, as DNA: TGTGCCAGCAGCTTAGGAGGGAATGAGCAGTTCTTC.

This chain uses TRBV20-1 with TRBJ2-2, with D possibly matching TRBD1 (6 bases). Germline V gene sequence: CDR1 DFQATT, CDR2 SNEGSKA (reference sequence). The CDR3 totals 14 residues. Trimming took off 3 bases at V and 4 bases at J, with 12 bases between the two ends. The CDR3 here is CSARAWGPTGELFF. As DNA, the CDR3 is TGCAGTGCTAGGGCGTGGGGGCCCACCGGGGAGCTGTTTTTT.

The table lists this clonotype with a few counts. The chain has TRBV30 and TRBJ2-3; 7 bases agree with TRBD2. This CDR3 has 13 residues. The germline CDR1 and CDR2 sequences are GTSNPN and SVGIG (reference sequence). The trim removed 4 bases at V and 3 bases at J, leaving 4 bases unmatched. CDR3 sequence reads: CAWTLGGTDTQYF. CDR3 coding DNA: TGTGCCTGGACCTTGGGGGGGACAGATACGCAGTATTTT.

V gene TRBV12-3 or TRBV12-4 combines with J gene TRBJ2-7; D possibly corresponds to TRBD2 (6 bases). The V end was cut by 3 bases, the J end by 7 bases, with 13 bases between. This CDR3 has 13 residues. The CDR3 region is CASSFPGTGEQYF. As DNA, the CDR3 is TGTGCCAGCAGTTTCCCGGGGACTGGGGAGCAGTACTTC.

By share, this clonotype counts as medium-sized. The CDR3 loop reads CASSLFGPYEQYF. DNA of the CDR3: TGTGCCAGCAGCTTGTTCGGACCCTACGAGCAGTACTTC. This chain connects TRBV5-5 to TRBJ2-7; D is uncertain. The CDR3 length is 13 residues. V lost 1 base and J lost 2, with 7 bases in between. Germline CDR1 reads SGHKS; CDR2 reads YYEKEE (reference sequence).

This rearrangement joins TRBV14 to TRBJ1-2; D ambiguous. The CDR3 length is 15 residues. CDR1 is SGHDN, CDR2 FVKESK, per germline. Trimming removed 1 base at V and 4 bases at J, with 13 bases between. In DNA form, the CDR3 reads TGTGCCAGCAGCCAAGCCCGGCGTGGAGGCTATGGCTACACCTTC. Protein product: CASSQARRGGYGYTF.

V and J are TRBV7-6 and TRBJ2-5, with no clear D. The CDR3 covers 14 residues. CDR1 and CDR2 from the germline V gene are SGHVS and FNYEAQ. Trimming shortened V by 1 base and J by 2 bases, and 8 bases separated the two germline ends. This CDR3 is CASSLGPGQETQYF. DNA of the CDR3: TGTGCCAGCAGCTTAGGTCCGGGTCAAGAGACCCAGTACTTC.

This chain connects TRBV6-5 to TRBJ1-1, with D unclear. The V gene lost 8 bases and the J gene lost 0 bases, with 4 bases spanning the gap. The V gene's germline CDR1 is MNHEY and CDR2 SVGAGI. CDR3 length: 11 amino acids. CDR3 sequence (DNA): TGTGCCAGCGTTTTGAACACTGAAGCTTTCTTT. Translated: CASVLNTEAFF.

The V gene is TRBV5-1, the J gene TRBJ1-6; 9 bases fit TRBD1. The CDR3 sequence is 14 residues long. V dropped 3 bases and J dropped 8; count of bases not matched to a gene: 3. Germline V gives CDR1 SGHRS, CDR2 YFSETQ. CDR3 amino acids: CASSSGQGDSPLHF. The CDR3 DNA follows: TGCGCCAGCAGCTCGGGACAGGGCGATTCACCCCTCCACTTT.

The V gene is TRBV4-2, the J gene TRBJ1-6; the match to TRBD1 covers 8 bases. CDR1 LGHNA and CDR2 YNFKEQ come from the germline V gene. V gave up 0 bases and J gave up 10 bases; unmatched junction bases: 8. The CDR3 is made up of 16 amino acids. Here the CDR3 reads CASSQERGQVNSPLHF. DNA for the CDR3: TGTGCCAGCAGCCAAGAACGGGGACAGGTTAACTCACCCCTCCACTTT.

This clonotype was observed a handful of times. The V gene is TRBV19, the J gene TRBJ2-7, with TRBD2 as a possible D gene (5 bases). This CDR3 spans 13 amino acids. Germline CDR1 LNHDA, CDR2 SQIVND (reference sequence). Trimming shortened V by 5 bases and J by 0 bases, and 8 bases separated the two germline ends. In nucleotides, the CDR3 is TGTGCCAGTAGTCACGGACTCTCCTACGAGCAGTACTTC. Amino acid sequence: CASSHGLSYEQYF.

By share of the sample, this clonotype is medium-sized. The rearrangement uses TRBV29-1 and TRBJ2-7; no clear D gene. V shed 7 bases and J shed 1 base, with 11 bases lying between them. Germline V lookup: CDR1 SQVTM, CDR2 ANQGSEA. The CDR3 is 12 amino acids. CDR3 sequence: CSGRGRSYEQYF. The CDR3, as DNA: TGCAGCGGGCGAGGCAGGTCCTACGAGCAGTACTTC.

The chain is built from TRBV12-3 or TRBV12-4 and TRBJ1-5; D call uncertain. Trimming cost V 3 bases and J 5 bases, with 8 bases left between them. The CDR3 is 13 residues long. CDR3 bases: TGTGCCAGCAGTTTTAGGGTCGATCAGCCCCAGCATTTT. Amino acid sequence: CASSFRVDQPQHF.

This chain connects TRBV5-6 to TRBJ1-6; D gene unclear. With 3 bases removed from V and 4 bases from J, the gap between germline ends came to 11 bases. CDR1 and CDR2 (germline): SGHDT, YYEEEE. The CDR3 is 15 residues long. The CDR3 region is CASSSLAEYNSPLHF. The DNA for the CDR3 is TGTGCCAGCAGCTCCCTCGCGGAGTATAATTCACCCCTCCACTTT.

This clonotype turned up a few times. The DNA for the CDR3 is TGTGCCAGCAGCTTGGGAGAGGATCAGCCCCAGCATTTT. Translation: CASSLGEDQPQHF. This chain uses TRBV5-5 with TRBJ1-5, with D unresolved. Trimming took off 0 bases at V and 5 bases at J, with 6 bases between the two ends. The CDR3 contains 13 residues. Germline values: CDR1 SGHKS, CDR2 YYEKEE (reference sequence).

This clonotype is medium-sized by share. V usage is TRBV19 and J usage is TRBJ2-6; either TRBD1 or TRBD2 may fit D (5 bases each). The CDR3 covers 14 residues. Germline V CDR1 and CDR2: LNHDA, SQIVND (reference sequence). Between the trimmed V and J ends, which lost 6 bases and 4 bases, there was a span of 10 bases. The CDR3 nucleotides are TGTGCCAGTAGCCAGGGAGCAGGGGCCAACGTCCTGACTTTC. This encodes CASSQGAGANVLTF.